Presented here are 4 T cell receptor beta chains from one specimen sequenced in a study of OX40 agonist ivuxolimab in advanced cancers. Data came from immunoSEQ multiplex PCR; TCRdb stores just in-frame clones and leaves some out. Among 70,000 or so clones listed, around 90% were seen once. Sequences were derived from CD4+ or CD8+ T cells sorted from blood, sampled in a trial of the OX40 agonist ivuxolimab. The receptor set was obtained from an adult with an advanced solid tumor such as melanoma, head and neck, liver or kidney cancer.

Written as DNA, the CDR3 is TGTGCCAGCAGTCCCTCCCGGTGGGGCTACACCTTC. Translated: CASSPSRWGYTF. The chain uses TRBV7-2 and TRBJ1-2; the D is unclear. The CDR3 loop spans 12 amino acids. V lost 6 bases, J lost 8 bases, and 13 bases lay in between. CDR1 SGHTA and CDR2 FQGNSA come from the germline V gene.

The count of this clone is one. V usage is TRBV7-2 and J usage is TRBJ2-7; D gene uncertain. Trimming took 1 base from V and 4 from J, leaving 5 bases between them. Germline CDR1 and CDR2: SGHTA and FQGNSA. The CDR3 is 12 residues long. The DNA of the CDR3 is TGTGCCAGCAGCTTAGTTACATACGAGCAGTACTTC. Its protein is CASSLVTYEQYF.

The J gene is TRBJ2-1, the V gene TRBV19; perhaps D is TRBD1 or TRBD2 (5 bases each). In germline, CDR1 is LNHDA, CDR2 SQIVND (reference sequence). Trimming cost V 4 bases and J 6 bases, with 16 bases left between them. The CDR3 is 15 amino acids. This CDR3 is CASSRRDSRANEQFF. DNA of the CDR3: TGTGCCAGTAGTAGACGGGATAGCAGGGCCAATGAGCAGTTCTTC.

This clone was picked up one time. The chain recombines TRBV9 with TRBJ2-1; the match to TRBD1 covers 9 bases. Unmatched junction bases numbered 4, after V lost 0 bases and J lost 6 bases. Germline loops: CDR1 SGDLS, CDR2 YYNGEE. The CDR3 is 15 amino acids. The CDR3 DNA is TGTGCCAGCAGCGTAGAGGGACAGGGATTCAATGAGCAGTTCTTC. Translation gives CASSVEGQGFNEQFF.